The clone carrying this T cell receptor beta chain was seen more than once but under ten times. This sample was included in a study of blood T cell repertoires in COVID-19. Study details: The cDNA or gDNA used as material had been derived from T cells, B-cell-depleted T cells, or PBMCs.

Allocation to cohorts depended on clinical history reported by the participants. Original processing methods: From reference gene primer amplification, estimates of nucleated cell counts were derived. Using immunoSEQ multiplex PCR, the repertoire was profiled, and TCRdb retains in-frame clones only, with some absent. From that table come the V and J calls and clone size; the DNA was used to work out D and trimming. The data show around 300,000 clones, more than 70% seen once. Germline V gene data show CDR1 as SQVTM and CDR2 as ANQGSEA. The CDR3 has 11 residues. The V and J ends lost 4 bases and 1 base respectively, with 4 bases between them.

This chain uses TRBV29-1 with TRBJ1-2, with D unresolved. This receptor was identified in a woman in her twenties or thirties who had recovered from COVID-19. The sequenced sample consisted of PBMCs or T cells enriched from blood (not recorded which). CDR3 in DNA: TGCAGCGTTGGAGGTAACTATGGCTACACCTTC. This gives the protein CSVGGNYGYTF.